The 21 T cell receptor beta chains listed next were all sequenced from one sample in a study of T cells in localized non-small cell lung cancer. Data came from immunoSEQ multiplex PCR; TCRdb stores just in-frame clones and leaves some out. The sample includes tens of thousands of clones, almost 85% of them seen just once. Sample: peripheral blood, taken before any cancer treatment. All receptors derive from a man aged 40 to 75 with stage I lung adenocarcinoma.

The CDR3 loop reads CSVAGNGVNGYTF. CDR3 sequence (DNA): TGCAGCGTTGCCGGGAACGGCGTTAATGGCTACACCTTC. The chain is built from TRBV29-1 and TRBJ1-2; D remains unclear. The CDR3 is made up of 13 amino acids. Germline values: CDR1 SQVTM, CDR2 ANQGSEA. Trimming removed 4 bases at V and 6 bases at J, with 15 bases between.

This clone has more than one count but fewer than ten. This chain links TRBV7-6 with TRBJ1-3; maybe TRBD1 (5 bases). Trimming took 8 bases from V and 0 from J, leaving 26 bases between them. The CDR3 covers 19 residues. From germline, CDR1 is SGHVS and CDR2 FNYEAQ. CDR3 nucleotides: TGTGCCAGCCAACCTCCACCTCGGGGGAGGGGTTCCTCTGGAAACACCATATATTTT. This sequence encodes CASQPPPRGRGSSGNTIYF.

The CDR3 nucleotides read TGTGCCAGCAGTTTAACAGGGCTACCCAATCAGCCCCAGCATTTT. Translation gives CASSLTGLPNQPQHF. The chain joins TRBV27 to TRBJ1-5; TRBD1 is a possible D gene (6 bases). With 2 bases removed from V and 3 bases from J, the gap between germline ends came to 11 bases. Germline V CDR1 and CDR2: MNHEY, SMNVEV (reference sequence). The CDR3 extends over 15 amino acids.

This clone appeared a single time. The CDR3 DNA reads as TGTGCCAGCAGCGTAGTGGCAGGACATAGTGAGCAGTTCTTC. It translates to CASSVVAGHSEQFF. The rearrangement links TRBV9 to TRBJ2-1; TRBD1 is a possible D gene (5 bases). Germline V gene sequence: CDR1 SGDLS, CDR2 YYNGEE. V lost 0 bases and J 9 bases, leaving 13 bases between the germline ends. CDR3 length equals 14 residues.

This CDR3 is CSPELSHEQFF. The CDR3 DNA sequence: TGCAGTCCCGAGCTAAGCCATGAGCAGTTCTTC. The genes are TRBV20-1 and TRBJ2-1; D remains unclear. Between the trimmed V and J ends, which lost 8 bases and 8 bases, there was a span of 13 bases. The CDR3 totals 11 residues. Germline V gene sequence: CDR1 DFQATT, CDR2 SNEGSKA (reference sequence).

This sequence joins TRBV6-5 and TRBJ2-7; 9 nucleotides agree with TRBD1. In germline, CDR1 is MNHEY, CDR2 SVGAGI. CDR3 length: 13 residues. After removal of 8 bases from V and 1 base from J, the junction contained 3 bases not matched to a gene. In DNA, the CDR3 is TGTGCCAGCGCCGGGACAGGGTCCTACGAGCAGTACTTC. Translating gives CASAGTGSYEQYF.

The rearrangement joins TRBV29-1 to TRBJ2-2; TRBD1 matches at 8 bases. CDR1 is SQVTM and CDR2 is ANQGSEA in the germline V gene. The CDR3 loop spans 12 amino acids. The V gene end was trimmed by 6 bases and the J gene end by 6 bases; junction bases not matched to a gene: 3. The CDR3 region has the DNA TGCAGCGTAAACAGGGGGGCCGGGGAGCTGTTTTTT. Translating it yields CSVNRGAGELFF.

This chain uses TRBV20-1 with TRBJ2-3; D not certain. The germline CDR1 and CDR2 sequences are DFQATT and SNEGSKA (reference sequence). V was pared by 6 bases and J by 0 bases, with 4 bases between. The CDR3 is 11 amino acids. The CDR3 sequence: CSAHSTDTQYF. DNA for the CDR3: TGCAGTGCGCATAGCACAGATACGCAGTATTTT.

The chain recombines TRBV4-2 with TRBJ2-1; 16 bases match TRBD2. With 4 bases clipped from V and 7 bases from J, the junction kept 19 bases outside the gene matches. CDR3 length: 21 amino acids. Germline CDR1 LGHNA, CDR2 YNFKEQ. This chain's CDR3 is CASSLYQPGTSGGAVRNEQFF. The CDR3 DNA reads as TGTGCCAGCAGCCTATACCAACCCGGGACTAGCGGGGGGGCGGTTCGAAATGAGCAGTTCTTC.

The V call is TRBV28, the J call TRBJ2-1; 11 positions match TRBD2. The germline V gene encodes CDR1 MDHEN and CDR2 SYDVKM. The CDR3 totals 15 residues. Losses at the gene ends were 7 bases for V and 5 bases for J; bases not matched to a gene: 7. CDR3 sequence: CASTSGGLADNEQFF. The CDR3 region has the DNA TGTGCCAGCACCTCTGGGGGACTAGCGGACAATGAGCAGTTCTTC.

The chain joins TRBV18 to TRBJ1-1; no reliable D call. In germline, CDR1 is KGHSH, CDR2 LQKENI. This CDR3 has 13 amino acids. V was shortened by 2 bases and J by 0 bases, with 4 bases between the two germline ends. DNA of the CDR3: TGTGCCAGCTCACCAGGCGTGAACACTGAAGCTTTCTTT. Its translation: CASSPGVNTEAFF.

This chain connects TRBV10-3 to TRBJ1-5, with D possibly matching TRBD1 (6 bases). The CDR3 runs 16 residues. Germline V gene lookup returns CDR1 ENHRY and CDR2 SYGVKD. V dropped 0 bases and J dropped 7 bases, with 16 bases sitting between them. The DNA of the CDR3 is TGTGCCATCAGTGAGTCTACAGGGCGGCGAGGACAGCCCCAGCATTTT. It translates to CAISESTGRRGQPQHF.

The chain is built from TRBV5-1 and TRBJ2-2, with D perhaps TRBD2 (6 bases). V was shortened by 8 bases and J by 6 bases, with 23 bases between the two germline ends. The length of the CDR3 is 16 residues. Germline loops: CDR1 SGHRS, CDR2 YFSETQ. CDR3 in DNA: TGCGCCAGTAAATCAGGCGGAGGGACGTGGGCCGGGGAGCTGTTTTTT. Translated: CASKSGGGTWAGELFF. Full variable domain (remainder filled in from reference TRBV5-1 and TRBJ2-2): KAGVTQTPRYLIKTRGQQVTLSCSPISGHRSVSWYQQTPGQGLQFLFEYFSETQRNKGNFPGRFSGRQFSNSRSEMNVSTLELGDSALYLCASKSGGGTWAGELFFGEGSRLTVL.

The CDR3 sequence: CASSPGLAGAQYEQYF. The CDR3 nucleotides read TGTGCCAGCAGCCCGGGACTAGCGGGAGCTCAGTACGAGCAGTACTTC. The chain joins TRBV14 to TRBJ2-7, with 14 nucleotides matching TRBD2. Losses at the gene ends were 4 bases for V and 4 bases for J; bases not matched to a gene: 6. The CDR3 spans 16 residues. Germline V lookup: CDR1 SGHDN, CDR2 FVKESK.

V usage is TRBV5-1 and J usage is TRBJ2-5; unclear D gene. Trimming cost V 0 bases and J 1 base, with 7 bases left between them. The CDR3 runs to 14 residues. The germline V gene encodes CDR1 SGHRS and CDR2 YFSETQ. This chain's CDR3 is CASSLGPVQETQYF. The CDR3 DNA reads as TGCGCCAGCAGCTTGGGGCCAGTCCAAGAGACCCAGTACTTC.

The chain is built from TRBV7-2 and TRBJ2-2; 8 bases are a match to TRBD1. The CDR3 consists of 14 residues. Per germline, CDR1 SGHTA and CDR2 FQGNSA. With 5 bases clipped from V and 6 bases from J, the junction kept 5 bases outside the gene matches. CDR3 residues: CASSADRVAGELFF. DNA for the CDR3: TGTGCCAGCAGCGCGGACAGGGTGGCCGGGGAGCTGTTTTTT.

The J gene is TRBJ1-1, the V gene TRBV2; unclear D gene. This CDR3 has 13 amino acids. V was cut by 2 bases and J by 1 base, with 5 bases left in between. Germline-derived CDR1 and CDR2 are SNHLY and FYNNEI. CDR3 in amino acids: CASSESENTEAFF. CDR3 in DNA: TGTGCCAGCAGTGAATCTGAGAACACTGAAGCTTTCTTT.

The chain is built from TRBV11-3 and TRBJ2-7; the match to TRBD1 covers 8 bases. Looked up from germline, CDR1 is SGHNT and CDR2 is YENEEA. The CDR3 extends over 14 amino acids. With V trimmed by 5 bases and J by 1 base, 4 bases remained unmatched. CDR3 residues: CASSPWTGSYEQYF. Written as DNA, the CDR3 is TGTGCCAGCAGCCCGTGGACAGGGTCCTACGAGCAGTACTTC. The whole variable domain, remainder taken from reference TRBV11-3 and TRBJ2-7, is EAGVVQSPRYKIIEKKQPVAFWCNPISGHNTLYWYLQNLGQGPELLIRYENEEAVDDSQLPKDRFSAERLKGVDSTLKIQPAELGDSAVYLCASSPWTGSYEQYFGPGTRLTVT.

Turning to this clone: The junction departs from germline at one end; a sequencing error may be responsible. The V call is TRBV4-1, the J call TRBJ2-1; no firm D call. This CDR3 spans 15 amino acids. From germline, CDR1 is MGHRA and CDR2 YSYEKL. This CDR3 is CASSQERLADKEQFF. DNA for the CDR3: TGCGCCAGCAGCCAAGAAAGGTTGGCCGACAAGGAGCAGTTCTTC.

The chain employs TRBV2 and TRBJ1-5, with D possibly being TRBD1 (5 bases). The CDR3 length is 17 residues. Between the trimmed V and J ends, which lost 6 bases and 1 base, there was a span of 19 bases. Germline V gene data show CDR1 as SNHLY and CDR2 as FYNNEI. CDR3 DNA: TGTGCCAGCAGGTCCCCCTTGCGACAGTCGAGCAATCAGCCCCAGCATTTT. The encoded protein is CASRSPLRQSSNQPQHF.

The genes are TRBV7-8 and TRBJ2-3; 8 nucleotides agree with TRBD1. The CDR3 totals 13 residues. V trimming: 4 bases; J trimming: 6 bases; junction bases outside the gene matches: 3. Germline values: CDR1 SGHVS, CDR2 FQNEAQ. CDR3 protein: CASSSYRGDTQYF. The DNA for the CDR3 is TGTGCCAGCAGCTCGTACAGGGGGGATACGCAGTATTTT.